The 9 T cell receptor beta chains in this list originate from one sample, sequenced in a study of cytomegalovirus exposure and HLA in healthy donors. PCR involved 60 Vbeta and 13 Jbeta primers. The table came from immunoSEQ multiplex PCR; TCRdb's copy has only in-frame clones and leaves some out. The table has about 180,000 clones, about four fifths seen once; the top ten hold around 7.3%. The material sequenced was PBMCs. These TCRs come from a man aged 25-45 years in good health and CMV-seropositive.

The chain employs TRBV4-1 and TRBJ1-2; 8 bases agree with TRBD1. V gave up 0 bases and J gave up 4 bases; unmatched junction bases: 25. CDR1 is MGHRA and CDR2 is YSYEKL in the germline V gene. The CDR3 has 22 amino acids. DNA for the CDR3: TGCGCCAGCAGCCAAGAAGAAAAAACGGGGATAGGCGGCAGGGGGCGCGTCTATGGCTACACCTTC. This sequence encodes CASSQEEKTGIGGRGRVYGYTF.

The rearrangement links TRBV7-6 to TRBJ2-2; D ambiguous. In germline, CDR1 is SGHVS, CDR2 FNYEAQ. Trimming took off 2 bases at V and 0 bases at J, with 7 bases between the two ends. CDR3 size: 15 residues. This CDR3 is CASSLNTANTGELFF. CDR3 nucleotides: TGTGCCAGCAGCTTAAATACAGCGAACACCGGGGAGCTGTTTTTT.

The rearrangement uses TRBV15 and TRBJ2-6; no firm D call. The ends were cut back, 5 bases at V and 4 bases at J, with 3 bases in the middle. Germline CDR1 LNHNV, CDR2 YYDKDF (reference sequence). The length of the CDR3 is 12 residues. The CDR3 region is CATSPGANVLTF. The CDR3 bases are TGTGCCACCAGCCCAGGGGCCAACGTCCTGACTTTC.

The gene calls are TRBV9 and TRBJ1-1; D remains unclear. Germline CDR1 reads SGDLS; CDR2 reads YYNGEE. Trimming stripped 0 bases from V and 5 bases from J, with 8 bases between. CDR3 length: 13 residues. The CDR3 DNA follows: TGTGCCAGCAGCGTAGGCCCGGGGACTGAAGCTTTCTTT. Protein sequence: CASSVGPGTEAFF.

CDR3 nucleotide sequence: TGCGCCAGCAGCCCGGACAGCGGCAATCAGCCCCAGCATTTT. Amino acid sequence: CASSPDSGNQPQHF. The chain employs TRBV5-1 and TRBJ1-5; TRBD1 might be the D (6 bases). Per germline, CDR1 SGHRS and CDR2 YFSETQ. The V gene lost 4 bases and the J gene lost 2 bases, with 10 bases spanning the gap. The CDR3 loop spans 14 amino acids.

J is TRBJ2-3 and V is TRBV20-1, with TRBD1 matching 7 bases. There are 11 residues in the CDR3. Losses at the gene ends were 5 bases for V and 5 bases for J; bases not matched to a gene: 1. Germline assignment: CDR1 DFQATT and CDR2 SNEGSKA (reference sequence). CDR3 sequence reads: CSARQGDTQYF. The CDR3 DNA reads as TGCAGTGCTCGACAGGGAGATACGCAGTATTTT.

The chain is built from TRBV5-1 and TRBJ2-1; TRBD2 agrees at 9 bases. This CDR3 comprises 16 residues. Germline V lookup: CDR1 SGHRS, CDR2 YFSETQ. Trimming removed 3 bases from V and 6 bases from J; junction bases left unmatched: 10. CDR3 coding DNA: TGCGCCAGCAGCTCTGCCCTAGCGGGGAGGGGCAATGAGCAGTTCTTC. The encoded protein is CASSSALAGRGNEQFF.

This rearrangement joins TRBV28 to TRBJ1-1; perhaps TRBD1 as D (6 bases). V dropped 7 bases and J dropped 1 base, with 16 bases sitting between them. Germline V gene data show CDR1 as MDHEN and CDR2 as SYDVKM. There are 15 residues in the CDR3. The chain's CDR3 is CASNIQEDRNTEAFF. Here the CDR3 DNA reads TGTGCCAGCAACATCCAAGAGGACAGGAACACTGAAGCTTTCTTT.

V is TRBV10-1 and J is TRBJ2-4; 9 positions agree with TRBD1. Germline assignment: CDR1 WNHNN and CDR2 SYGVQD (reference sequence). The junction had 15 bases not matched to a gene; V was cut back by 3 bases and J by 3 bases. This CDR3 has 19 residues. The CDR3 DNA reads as TGCGCCAGCAGTGAAGGCGGACAGGGGATGAGTTTAGGCAAAAACATTCAGTACTTC. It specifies CASSEGGQGMSLGKNIQYF.